Listed here are 26 T cell receptor beta chains from one sample, sequenced in a study of shared clonotypes between healthy human individuals. Measured with immunoSEQ multiplex PCR; TCRdb has only the in-frame clones, and not every one. The table shows fewer than 550,000 clones, with roughly 85% occurring only once. Sequenced material: PBMCs. All receptors derive from a woman between 40 and 50 years old in good health. Some clones in this sample may be carry-over from other donors' samples.

The table lists this clone with a few counts. This CDR3 is also generated by other DNA sequences in the sample. The J gene is TRBJ1-3, the V gene TRBV2; 9 bases are shared with TRBD1. CDR3 size: 14 residues. Looked up from germline, CDR1 is SNHLY and CDR2 is FYNNEI. Losses at the gene ends were 6 bases for V and 3 bases for J; bases not matched to a gene: 3. CDR3 region: CASRRQGGGNTIYF. The CDR3 nucleotides are TGTGCCAGCAGGAGACAGGGGGGTGGAAACACCATATATTTT.

V usage is TRBV5-4 and J usage is TRBJ2-7; 8 nucleotides match TRBD1. The germline V gene has CDR1 SGHNT and CDR2 YYREEE (reference sequence). This CDR3 is 16 amino acids long. Trimming took 0 bases from V and 2 from J; bases not matched to a gene: 7. The CDR3 protein is CASSLADRVDTYEQYF. CDR3 nucleotide sequence: TGTGCCAGCAGCTTGGCGGACAGGGTTGATACCTACGAGCAGTACTTC.

V and J are TRBV6-6 and TRBJ1-2, with D uncertain. In germline, CDR1 is MNHNY, CDR2 SVGAGI (reference sequence). V lost 2 bases and J 1 base, leaving 11 bases between the germline ends. The CDR3 length is 15 residues. The CDR3 sequence: CASSYTSYYNYGYTF. CDR3 coding DNA: TGTGCCAGCAGTTACACGTCCTATTATAACTATGGCTACACCTTC.

This clone was recorded once. The CDR3 bases are TGTGCCAGCAGCCGGTTGGCGCAGCCCCAGCATTTT. Translation: CASSRLAQPQHF. This sequence joins TRBV28 and TRBJ1-5; D not resolved. CDR3 length equals 12 residues. CDR1 MDHEN and CDR2 SYDVKM come from the germline V gene. The V end lost 6 bases, the J end lost 7 bases, and 10 bases lay between the germline ends.

This chain links TRBV5-1 with TRBJ2-1; 10 bases fit TRBD2. V shed 0 bases and J 0 bases; nucleotides not matched to a gene: 3. The CDR3 is 17 residues long. Looked up from germline, CDR1 is SGHRS and CDR2 is YFSETQ. The CDR3 DNA follows: TGCGCCAGCAGCTTGGGGACTAGCGGCTACTCCTACAATGAGCAGTTCTTC. As protein: CASSLGTSGYSYNEQFF.

The V and J genes are TRBV2 and TRBJ1-2, with TRBD1 identical over 7 bases. The germline V gene has CDR1 SNHLY and CDR2 FYNNEI. V was clipped by 4 bases and J by 4 bases; unmatched bases: 6. This CDR3 spans 14 amino acids. This CDR3 is CASSAGQRVYGYTF. The CDR3 nucleotides are TGTGCCAGCAGTGCGGGACAGCGCGTCTATGGCTACACCTTC.

The J gene is TRBJ2-1, the V gene TRBV10-3; 13 nucleotides align to TRBD2. The V gene's germline CDR1 is ENHRY and CDR2 SYGVKD. The CDR3 extends over 16 amino acids. Losses at the gene ends were 6 bases for V and 4 bases for J; bases not matched to a gene: 6. The DNA for the CDR3 is TGTGCCATCAGAGGGACTAGCGGGGCCACATACAATGAGCAGTTCTTC. The encoded protein is CAIRGTSGATYNEQFF.

As for this clone: One end of the junction does not line up with germline, which may come from a read error. The J gene is TRBJ2-7, the V gene TRBV28; TRBD2 aligns across 9 bases. This CDR3 comprises 13 residues. Germline CDR1 MDHEN, CDR2 SYDVKM. The CDR3 sequence: CASSLQLSSGVSF. DNA for the CDR3: TGTGCCAGCAGTTTGCAGCTTTCTAGCGGGGTCTCCTTC. Drawing the rest from reference TRBV28 and TRBJ2-7, the complete variable domain is DVKVTQSSRYLVKRTGEKVFLECVQDMDHENMFWYRQDPGLGLRLIYFSYDVKMKEKGDIPEGYSVSREKKERFSLILESASTNQTSMYLCASSLQLSSGVSFGPGTRLTVT.

This chain uses TRBV28 with TRBJ1-4; perhaps TRBD1 as D (5 bases). V was cut by 5 bases and J by 7 bases, with 14 bases left in between. CDR1 MDHEN and CDR2 SYDVKM come from the germline V gene. The CDR3 loop spans 14 amino acids. The CDR3 coding sequence is TGTGCCAGCAGTCCCGACGGGGCCGGTGAAAAACTGTTTTTT. Translating it yields CASSPDGAGEKLFF.

The CDR3 is CASSLDSENIQYF. The CDR3 coding sequence is TGCGCCAGCAGCCTGGACAGCGAAAACATTCAGTACTTC. This chain connects TRBV5-1 to TRBJ2-4, with a tentative D call TRBD1 (6 bases). CDR3 length: 13 amino acids. Per germline, CDR1 SGHRS and CDR2 YFSETQ. Trimming took 4 bases from V and 5 from J, leaving 10 bases between them.

This clone was detected once. The chain employs TRBV15 and TRBJ1-1; 7 bases align to TRBD1. Germline V gene lookup returns CDR1 LNHNV and CDR2 YYDKDF (reference sequence). This CDR3 region has 14 residues. V was clipped by 5 bases and J by 1 base; unmatched bases: 4. CDR3 nucleotide sequence: TGTGCCACCAGCTGGAGGACAGGGAACACTGAAGCTTTCTTT. Its protein is CATSWRTGNTEAFF.

The table lists this clone with a count of one. The chain couples TRBV5-6 to TRBJ2-7; TRBD2 matches 7 bases. Germline lookup yields CDR1 SGHDT and CDR2 YYEEEE. The CDR3 length is 13 residues. The V gene end was trimmed by 3 bases and the J gene end by 4 bases; junction bases not matched to a gene: 4. The CDR3 DNA follows: TGTGCCAGCAGCTCATGGGGAGGGTACGAGCAGTACTTC. Translated: CASSSWGGYEQYF.

The chain uses TRBV19 and TRBJ2-2, with a tentative D call TRBD2 (5 bases). The CDR3 is 12 amino acids. CDR1 and CDR2 (germline): LNHDA, SQIVND (reference sequence). V gave up 6 bases and J gave up 5 bases, with 7 bases separating them. Here the CDR3 DNA reads TGTGCCAGTAGCCGAGGGACCGGGGAGCTGTTTTTT. Encoded protein: CASSRGTGELFF.

The chain employs TRBV28 and TRBJ1-2; tentative D call: TRBD1 (6 bases). This CDR3 has 13 amino acids. Trimming took off 7 bases at V and 6 bases at J, with 15 bases between the two ends. The germline CDR1 and CDR2 sequences are MDHEN and SYDVKM. The CDR3 DNA sequence: TGTGCCAGCACTCGGGGGCAGGGGAATGGCTACACCTTC. Its translation: CASTRGQGNGYTF.

The CDR3, as DNA: TGTGCCAGCAGCTCGAGGACGGGCTCTGGGGCCAACGTCCTGACTTTC. Protein product: CASSSRTGSGANVLTF. The chain recombines TRBV11-3 with TRBJ2-6; the D is unclear. The CDR3 consists of 16 residues. Germline V gives CDR1 SGHNT, CDR2 YENEEA. V was clipped by 4 bases and J by 0 bases, with 10 bases between them.

J is TRBJ2-7 and V is TRBV28; D may be TRBD1 (5 bases). This CDR3 has 12 amino acids. V shed 7 bases and J shed 3 bases, with 10 bases lying between them. CDR1 and CDR2 from the germline V gene are MDHEN and SYDVKM. CDR3 amino acids: CASMTQGYEQYF. In DNA form, the CDR3 reads TGTGCCAGCATGACTCAGGGCTACGAGCAGTACTTC.

The chain couples TRBV5-4 to TRBJ2-2; the D call may be TRBD1 or TRBD2 (5 bases each). V shed 0 bases and J shed 7 bases, with 16 bases lying between them. The germline gives CDR1 SGHNT, CDR2 YYREEE (reference sequence). This CDR3 region has 16 residues. CDR3 DNA: TGTGCCAGCAGCTTGGTTGGACATTCCCGGGGCGGGGAGCTGTTTTTT. Translated: CASSLVGHSRGGELFF.

V is TRBV28 and J is TRBJ1-2, with a tentative D call TRBD1 (5 bases). CDR1 is MDHEN and CDR2 is SYDVKM in the germline V gene. The CDR3 runs to 12 residues. V was pared by 4 bases and J by 6 bases, with 9 bases between. This CDR3 reads CASSSAGNGYTF. CDR3 nucleotide sequence: TGTGCCAGCAGTTCCGCAGGGAATGGCTACACCTTC.

This clone was observed a handful of times. The chain is built from TRBV7-9 and TRBJ2-5; 15 bases fit TRBD2. The DNA matches TRBJ2-7 better at its end, which makes the J call doubtful. Germline CDR1 and CDR2: SEHNR and FQNEAQ (reference sequence). This CDR3 region has 16 residues. The CDR3 region is CASSRSGLAGGSEQYF. The CDR3, as DNA: TGTGCCAGCAGCCGATCGGGACTAGCGGGAGGATCCGAGCAGTACTTC.

The chain is built from TRBV29-1 and TRBJ1-1; TRBD1 might be the D (6 bases). The CDR3 extends over 13 amino acids. CDR1 SQVTM and CDR2 ANQGSEA come from the germline V gene. The V and J ends lost 7 bases and 2 bases respectively, with 14 bases between them. In nucleotides, the CDR3 is TGCAGCGCAGTCGCACAGGGAAACACTGAAGCTTTCTTT. It encodes CSAVAQGNTEAFF.

The chain joins TRBV28 to TRBJ1-1, with D maybe TRBD1 (5 bases). CDR3 size: 13 residues. V lost 8 bases and J lost 1, with 11 bases in between. CDR1 is MDHEN and CDR2 is SYDVKM in the germline V gene. This CDR3 reads CASGEGRNTEAFF. CDR3 nucleotides: TGTGCCAGCGGCGAGGGGAGGAACACTGAAGCTTTCTTT.

The rearrangement joins TRBV18 to TRBJ2-2; the D gene could be TRBD1 or TRBD2 (5 bases each). The CDR3 spans 17 residues. Germline CDR1 and CDR2: KGHSH and LQKENI. The V and J ends lost 4 bases and 4 bases respectively, with 19 bases between them. CDR3: CASSRRDAAPSTGELFF. The CDR3 DNA reads as TGTGCCAGCTCACGAAGGGACGCAGCCCCCTCCACCGGGGAGCTGTTTTTT.

This clone was observed a handful of times. The chain joins TRBV11-1 to TRBJ2-1; 11 bases map to TRBD2. Looked up from germline, CDR1 is SGHAT and CDR2 is FQDESV (reference sequence). V gave up 11 bases and J gave up 4 bases; unmatched junction bases: 4. This CDR3 contains 13 residues. For the CDR3, the DNA is TGTGCCTCGGGACTAGCGGTTTACAATGAGCAGTTCTTC. Residues: CASGLAVYNEQFF.

This clone is a singleton in its sample. This sequence joins TRBV25-1 and TRBJ2-7, with TRBD2 matching over 7 bases. Per the germline V gene, CDR1 is MGHDK and CDR2 is SYGVNS. The J segment lost 2 bases and the V segment lost 8 bases, leaving 3 bases of the junction unmatched. This CDR3 spans 12 amino acids. For the CDR3, the DNA is TGTGCCAGCTCGGGAGGAACCTACGAGCAGTACTTC. It codes for CASSGGTYEQYF.

Only a few counts were recorded for this clone. The rearrangement joins TRBV6-1 to TRBJ2-7; 7 positions agree with TRBD1. The CDR3 length is 16 residues. The J segment lost 0 bases and the V segment lost 1 base, leaving 6 bases of the junction unmatched. Germline CDR1 MNHNS, CDR2 SASEGT. The CDR3 region has the DNA TGTGCCAGCAGTGAAGGCCAGGGGGATAGCTCCTACGAGCAGTACTTC. This encodes CASSEGQGDSSYEQYF.

This chain joins TRBV10-3 and TRBJ2-5, with TRBD1 matching over 7 bases. Trimming removed 6 bases from V and 5 bases from J; junction bases left unmatched: 15. This CDR3 comprises 16 residues. CDR1 is ENHRY and CDR2 is SYGVKD in the germline V gene. In DNA, the CDR3 is TGTGCCATCAGGGGCACCAGGGGGAACACCGGGGAGACCCAGTACTTC. Its translation is CAIRGTRGNTGETQYF.